The 11 T cell receptor beta chains below were found in one sample sequenced in a study of OX40 agonist ivuxolimab in advanced cancers. Clones were sequenced by immunoSEQ multiplex PCR, and TCRdb holds only the in-frame ones, with some missing. The table shows around 45,000 clones, with over 85% occurring only once. The material sequenced was CD4+ or CD8+ T cells sorted from blood, taken in a trial of the OX40 agonist ivuxolimab. The receptors here all came from an adult with an advanced solid tumor such as melanoma, head and neck, liver or kidney cancer.

The rearrangement uses TRBV4-1 and TRBJ2-5, with 7 bases identical to TRBD1. The V gene's germline CDR1 is MGHRA and CDR2 YSYEKL. This CDR3 contains 14 residues. V lost 4 bases and J lost 1; bases outside the gene matches: 3. In nucleotides, the CDR3 is TGCGCCAGCAGCCCGGGACAGCTCCAAGAGACCCAGTACTTC. It specifies CASSPGQLQETQYF.

The chain couples TRBV7-6 to TRBJ1-3; no definite D call. V lost 5 bases and J lost 0, with 14 bases in between. CDR3 length: 16 residues. Germline assignment: CDR1 SGHVS and CDR2 FNYEAQ. CDR3 DNA: TGTGCCAGCAGCCCTGGACCGGGATACTCTGGAAACACCATATATTTT. Translation: CASSPGPGYSGNTIYF. Full variable domain (remainder filled in from reference TRBV7-6 and TRBJ1-3): GAGVSQSPRYKVTKRGQDVALRCDPISGHVSLYWYRQALGQGPEFLTYFNYEAQQDKSGLPNDRFSAERPEGSISTLTIQRTEQRDSAMYRCASSPGPGYSGNTIYFGEGSWLTVV.

The V call is TRBV14, the J call TRBJ1-2; perhaps TRBD1 as D (5 bases). From germline, CDR1 is SGHDN and CDR2 FVKESK. V was cut by 1 base and J by 7 bases, with 13 bases left in between. The CDR3 sequence is 14 residues long. The CDR3 sequence is CASSQVDGAPGYTF. The DNA for the CDR3 is TGTGCCAGCAGCCAAGTCGATGGGGCGCCTGGCTACACCTTC.

The chain has TRBV29-1 and TRBJ1-2, with TRBD1 identical over 11 bases. After removal of 6 bases from V and 2 bases from J, the junction contained 2 bases not matched to a gene. Germline-derived CDR1 and CDR2 are SQVTM and ANQGSEA. The CDR3 contains 13 residues. For the CDR3, the DNA is TGCAGCGTCGGGACAGGGGGAAACTATGGCTACACCTTC. It specifies CSVGTGGNYGYTF.

CDR3 in amino acids: CASSRLGSGANVLTF. CDR3 DNA sequence: TGTGCCAGCAGCCGATTGGGCTCTGGGGCCAACGTCCTGACTTTC. This rearrangement joins TRBV28 to TRBJ2-6; unclear D gene. CDR1 and CDR2 from the germline V gene are MDHEN and SYDVKM. The CDR3 is 15 amino acids. Trimming removed 6 bases at V and 0 bases at J, with 9 bases between. The variable domain in full, completed from reference TRBV28 and TRBJ2-6, reads DVKVTQSSRYLVKRTGEKVFLECVQDMDHENMFWYRQDPGLGLRLIYFSYDVKMKEKGDIPEGYSVSREKKERFSLILESASTNQTSMYLCASSRLGSGANVLTFGAGSRLTVL.

The chain couples TRBV7-3 to TRBJ2-1; the D is unclear. The germline V gene encodes CDR1 SGHTA and CDR2 FQGTGA. Trimming took 5 bases from V and 4 from J, leaving 21 bases between them. CDR3 length: 17 residues. CDR3 sequence (DNA): TGTGCCAGCAGCCTTAATCCCCTTGCGGTAGATTACAATGAGCAGTTCTTC. Its protein is CASSLNPLAVDYNEQFF.

The V and J genes are TRBV15 and TRBJ1-5, with D perhaps matching TRBD1 (6 bases). The V and J ends lost 1 base and 0 bases respectively, with 16 bases between them. CDR3 size: 18 residues. CDR1 and CDR2 (germline): LNHNV, YYDKDF (reference sequence). The CDR3 loop is CATSRVHGTLYSNQPQHF. The CDR3 region has the DNA TGTGCCACCAGCAGAGTTCATGGGACACTCTATAGCAATCAGCCCCAGCATTTT.

This clone was detected a few times. This chain links TRBV30 with TRBJ2-6; D gene unclear. V was shortened by 4 bases and J by 0 bases, with 13 bases between the two germline ends. In germline, CDR1 is GTSNPN, CDR2 SVGIG (reference sequence). The length of the CDR3 is 16 residues. CDR3 nucleotide sequence: TGTGCCTGGACTGGGTTTCGAAGCTCTGGGGCCAACGTCCTGACTTTC. Amino acid sequence: CAWTGFRSSGANVLTF.

V and J are TRBV11-2 and TRBJ2-7; 7 bases map to TRBD2. Unmatched junction bases numbered 13, after V lost 0 bases and J lost 2 bases. Germline V gives CDR1 SGHAT, CDR2 FQNNGV. The CDR3 is made up of 18 amino acids. CDR3 region: CASSLEYPVAGATYEQYF. The CDR3 DNA reads as TGTGCCAGCAGCTTAGAATATCCAGTGGCGGGAGCGACCTACGAGCAGTACTTC.

This clone was recorded only once. This sequence joins TRBV19 and TRBJ1-5, with D unclear. Germline assignment: CDR1 LNHDA and CDR2 SQIVND (reference sequence). The CDR3 is 18 amino acids. V was clipped by 3 bases and J by 2 bases, with 20 bases between them. DNA for the CDR3: TGTGCCAGTAGTATGGCGGGTAAAGCCCTCTGGGGCAATCAGCCCCAGCATTTT. As protein: CASSMAGKALWGNQPQHF.

The V gene is TRBV19, the J gene TRBJ2-7; tentatively, D is TRBD1 or TRBD2 (5 bases each). V shed 7 bases and J shed 1 base, with 17 bases lying between them. Germline CDR1 and CDR2: LNHDA and SQIVND (reference sequence). This CDR3 spans 15 amino acids. The CDR3 DNA reads as TGTGCCAGTAAGCCAGGGTCGGGGCCGTCCTACGAGCAGTACTTC. This sequence encodes CASKPGSGPSYEQYF. Based on the CDR3 plus reference TRBV19 and TRBJ2-7, the full variable domain is DGGITQSPKYLFRKEGQNVTLSCEQNLNHDAMYWYRQDPGQGLRLIYYSQIVNDFQKGDIAEGYSVSREKKESFPLTVTSAQKNPTAFYLCASKPGSGPSYEQYFGPGTRLTVT.